These 9 T cell receptor beta chains were all obtained from the same sample, sequenced in a study of blood T cell repertoires in COVID-19. The protocol was immunoSEQ multiplex PCR, while the TCRdb copy is restricted to in-frame clones and leaves out a portion. The table shows more than 250,000 clones, with 75% to 90% occurring only once. The sample comprised peripheral blood. The origin of the receptors is a man aged 55-75 years who had recovered from COVID-19.

For this clone: This sample also contains other DNA sequences that code for the same CDR3. CDR3 DNA sequence: TGTGCCAGCAGTTTATCCGGGACAGGGTCCTACGAGCAGTACTTC. Translated, it gives CASSLSGTGSYEQYF. The chain is built from TRBV28 and TRBJ2-7, with 9 bases fitting TRBD1. CDR1 and CDR2 from the germline V gene are MDHEN and SYDVKM. With 1 base clipped from V and 1 base from J, the junction kept 2 bases outside the gene matches. The CDR3 has 15 residues. The entire variable domain, with the rest obtained from reference TRBV28 and TRBJ2-7, is as follows: DVKVTQSSRYLVKRTGEKVFLECVQDMDHENMFWYRQDPGLGLRLIYFSYDVKMKEKGDIPEGYSVSREKKERFSLILESASTNQTSMYLCASSLSGTGSYEQYFGPGTRLTVT.

The chain couples TRBV14 to TRBJ2-1; D remains unclear. CDR1 and CDR2 from the germline V gene are SGHDN and FVKESK. The CDR3 covers 13 residues. Trimming took off 4 bases at V and 9 bases at J, with 13 bases between the two ends. The CDR3 sequence: CASSPSRGGEQFF. The DNA for the CDR3 is TGTGCCAGCAGCCCCTCCCGAGGTGGTGAGCAGTTCTTC.

The CDR3 DNA reads TGTGCCAGAAGCTTGACAGGGCAGCAATATAGCAATCAGCCCCAGCATTTT. As protein: CARSLTGQQYSNQPQHF. This rearrangement joins TRBV5-3 to TRBJ1-5, with D perhaps TRBD1 (6 bases). TRBV5-3 is an ORF, with its function uncertain. The CDR3 loop spans 17 amino acids. V lost 1 base to trimming and J lost 0 bases, with 14 bases between them.

The chain carries TRBV2 and TRBJ2-1; 7 bases line up with TRBD1. The CDR3 covers 16 residues. Trimming took 6 bases from V and 3 from J; bases not matched to a gene: 11. Germline loops: CDR1 SNHLY, CDR2 FYNNEI. In nucleotides, the CDR3 is TGTGCCAGCAGCCGAGGGTTCTCAGGGGGCTACAATGAGCAGTTCTTC. Amino acids: CASSRGFSGGYNEQFF. The full variable domain, rest sourced from reference TRBV2 and TRBJ2-1, is EPEVTQTPSHQVTQMGQEVILRCVPISNHLYFYWYRQILGQKVEFLVSFYNNEISEKSEIFDDQFSVERPDGSNFTLKIRSTKLEDSAMYFCASSRGFSGGYNEQFFGPGTRLTVL.

The V call is TRBV5-1, the J call TRBJ2-1; 9 nucleotides align to TRBD2. This CDR3 contains 16 residues. V lost 0 bases and J lost 7; bases outside the gene matches: 8. Germline V gene lookup returns CDR1 SGHRS and CDR2 YFSETQ. CDR3 loop: CASSLGYSGSVNEQFF. DNA for the CDR3: TGCGCCAGCAGCTTGGGATATAGCGGGAGCGTGAATGAGCAGTTCTTC.

V is TRBV5-4 and J is TRBJ1-2; weak D call: TRBD1 (5 bases). Trimming shortened V by 3 bases and J by 4 bases, and 16 bases separated the two germline ends. The CDR3 sequence is 15 residues long. CDR1 is SGHNT and CDR2 is YYREEE in the germline V gene (reference sequence). CDR3 in amino acids: CASSSRAGWGYGYTF. The CDR3 bases are TGTGCCAGCAGCTCTAGGGCAGGGTGGGGCTATGGCTACACCTTC.

The genes are TRBV30 and TRBJ1-1; tentatively, D is TRBD1 (5 bases). This CDR3 is built from 12 residues. CDR1 and CDR2 from the germline V gene are GTSNPN and SVGIG (reference sequence). The V gene lost 1 base and the J gene lost 4 bases, with 7 bases spanning the gap. The CDR3 protein is CAWSAGVTEAFF. DNA for the CDR3: TGTGCCTGGAGTGCGGGGGTCACTGAAGCTTTCTTT.

V usage is TRBV3-1 (or the pseudogene TRBV3-2) and J usage is TRBJ2-1, with D maybe TRBD1 (5 bases). CDR1 and CDR2 (germline): LGHDT, YNNKEL (reference sequence). The CDR3 sequence is 15 residues long. Trimming removed 4 bases at V and 6 bases at J, with 16 bases between. CDR3 sequence (DNA): TGTGCCAGCAGCCCCTGGGGCGAGAATGGCAATGAGCAGTTCTTC. Amino acids: CASSPWGENGNEQFF.

The CDR3 is CASSLRQATSTDTQYF. Written as DNA, the CDR3 is TGTGCCAGCAGCCTACGACAGGCCACTAGCACAGATACGCAGTATTTT. The chain is built from TRBV5-6 and TRBJ2-3, with D maybe TRBD1 (6 bases). The CDR3 runs to 16 residues. Germline V gives CDR1 SGHDT, CDR2 YYEEEE. The V gene lost 4 bases and the J gene lost 0 bases, with 15 bases spanning the gap.